The rows below give T cell receptor beta chains drawn from one sample of a study of cytomegalovirus exposure and HLA in healthy donors. Repertoires were generated with immunoSEQ multiplex PCR, while TCRdb's copy carries only in-frame clones and drops some. The data contain around 60,000 clones, 92% of them singletons. The sequencing sample was made of PBMCs. These receptors were obtained from a woman aged 18-29 years in good health and CMV-seronegative. Each CDR3 is given with its conserved first and last residue. The D gene is left open where the match is weak. Not every row has a clone size; where given, it reads once, few, many or a size class.

abundance: -; j_gene: TRBJ1-2; v_gene: TRBV4-2; d_gene: -; CDR3aa: CASSQDIGDASGYTF; CDR3nt: TGTGCCAGCAGCCAAGATATAGGAGACGCAAGTGGCTACACCTTC
abundance: -; j_gene: TRBJ1-4; v_gene: TRBV11-2; d_gene: TRBD1; CDR3aa: CASSRDRGEKLFF; CDR3nt: TGTGCCAGCAGCCGGGACAGGGGTGAAAAACTGTTTTTT
abundance: -; j_gene: TRBJ1-4; v_gene: TRBV28; d_gene: -; CDR3aa: CASSFYGPGATNEKLFF; CDR3nt: TGTGCCAGCAGTTTTTACGGCCCGGGAGCAACTAATGAAAAACTGTTTTTT
abundance: once; j_gene: TRBJ2-3; v_gene: TRBV28; d_gene: -; CDR3aa: CASRAGTLRADTQYF; CDR3nt: TGTGCCAGCAGGGCCGGGACTCTCAGGGCAGATACGCAGTATTTT
abundance: -; j_gene: TRBJ1-5; v_gene: TRBV6-1; d_gene: -; CDR3aa: CASKLQEYSNQPQHF; CDR3nt: TGTGCCAGCAAACTACAGGAGTATAGCAATCAGCCCCAGCATTTT
abundance: -; j_gene: TRBJ2-3; v_gene: TRBV18; d_gene: -; CDR3aa: CASSYTDTQYF; CDR3nt: TGTGCCAGCTCATACACAGATACGCAGTATTTT
abundance: -; j_gene: TRBJ1-5; v_gene: TRBV5-1; d_gene: -; CDR3aa: CASSLGRVGNQPQHF; CDR3nt: TGCGCCAGCAGCTTGGGCAGGGTGGGCAATCAGCCCCAGCATTTT
abundance: -; j_gene: TRBJ1-2; v_gene: TRBV4-2; d_gene: -; CDR3aa: CASSQDAGDYGYTF; CDR3nt: TGTGCCAGCAGCCAAGACGCAGGGGACTATGGCTACACCTTC
abundance: -; j_gene: TRBJ2-4; v_gene: TRBV20-1; d_gene: -; CDR3aa: CSALSGNIQYF; CDR3nt: TGCAGTGCTCTAAGCGGGAACATTCAGTACTTC
abundance: once; j_gene: TRBJ2-3; v_gene: TRBV4-2; d_gene: TRBD2; CDR3aa: CASSPYRTSGRTDTQYF; CDR3nt: TGTGCCAGCAGCCCATATCGGACTAGCGGGAGGACAGATACGCAGTATTTT
abundance: -; j_gene: TRBJ2-7; v_gene: TRBV18; d_gene: TRBD2; CDR3aa: CASSASGLDYEQYF; CDR3nt: TGTGCCAGCTCAGCTTCGGGACTAGACTACGAGCAGTACTTC
abundance: -; j_gene: TRBJ2-1; v_gene: TRBV5-1; d_gene: -; CDR3aa: CASTMIPGDEQFF; CDR3nt: TGCGCCAGCACCATGATTCCCGGGGATGAGCAGTTCTTC
abundance: -; j_gene: TRBJ2-2; v_gene: TRBV11-3; d_gene: -; CDR3aa: CASSPRTSATTPERTGELFF; CDR3nt: TGTGCCAGCAGCCCTCGAACCTCGGCAACCACACCTGAGAGGACCGGGGAGCTGTTTTTT
abundance: once; j_gene: TRBJ1-2; v_gene: TRBV29-1; d_gene: -; CDR3aa: CSALRDTNYGYTF; CDR3nt: TGCAGCGCCCTCAGGGACACAAACTATGGCTACACCTTC
abundance: -; j_gene: TRBJ1-5; v_gene: TRBV28; d_gene: TRBD1; CDR3aa: CASSRTGGQPQHF; CDR3nt: TGTGCCAGCAGTAGAACAGGGGGCCAGCCCCAGCATTTT
abundance: -; j_gene: TRBJ2-3; v_gene: TRBV5-4; d_gene: TRBD2; CDR3aa: CASSLAGGGGDTQYF; CDR3nt: TGTGCCAGCAGCTTGGCTGGCGGGGGAGGAGATACGCAGTATTTT
abundance: -; j_gene: TRBJ1-1; v_gene: TRBV27; d_gene: TRBD1; CDR3aa: CASRETGVREAFF; CDR3nt: TGTGCCAGCAGAGAGACAGGGGTGCGTGAAGCTTTCTTT
abundance: -; j_gene: TRBJ2-1; v_gene: TRBV20-1; d_gene: -; CDR3aa: CSFFDNEQFF; CDR3nt: TGCAGCTTTTTTGACAATGAGCAGTTCTTC
abundance: -; j_gene: TRBJ2-3; v_gene: TRBV7-3; d_gene: TRBD1; CDR3aa: CASSSGQGPGEDTQYF; CDR3nt: TGTGCCAGCAGCTCGGGACAGGGGCCCGGGGAAGATACGCAGTATTTT
abundance: -; j_gene: TRBJ2-1; v_gene: TRBV4-1; d_gene: TRBD2; CDR3aa: CASSQTWTSGYNNEQFF; CDR3nt: TGCGCCAGCAGCCAAACTTGGACTAGCGGGTATAACAATGAGCAGTTCTTC
abundance: once; j_gene: TRBJ2-3; v_gene: TRBV4-2; d_gene: TRBD2; CDR3aa: CASSQGSGSRTDTQYF; CDR3nt: TGTGCCAGCAGCCAAGGAAGCGGGAGCCGCACAGATACGCAGTATTTT
abundance: -; j_gene: TRBJ2-1; v_gene: TRBV5-1; d_gene: TRBD2; CDR3aa: CASSAGTSGIVEQFF; CDR3nt: TGCGCCAGCAGCGCCGGGACTAGCGGTATAGTCGAGCAGTTCTTC
abundance: -; j_gene: TRBJ1-1; v_gene: TRBV10-3; d_gene: -; CDR3aa: CAISDYPGRTEAFF; CDR3nt: TGTGCCATCAGTGATTATCCGGGGAGGACTGAAGCTTTCTTT
abundance: -; j_gene: TRBJ2-7; v_gene: TRBV19; d_gene: TRBD2; CDR3aa: CASSIRRSGSPHEQYF; CDR3nt: TGTGCCAGTAGTATCCGTAGGAGCGGGAGTCCCCACGAGCAGTACTTC
abundance: -; j_gene: TRBJ1-6; v_gene: TRBV15; d_gene: TRBD1; CDR3aa: CATSRTNRGLNSPLHF; CDR3nt: TGTGCCACCAGCAGAACAAACAGGGGGCTTAATTCACCCCTCCACTTT
abundance: -; j_gene: TRBJ2-2; v_gene: TRBV18; d_gene: -; CDR3aa: CASWGTLGTGELFF; CDR3nt: TGTGCCAGCTGGGGCACCCTGGGAACCGGGGAGCTGTTTTTT
abundance: once; j_gene: TRBJ1-2; v_gene: TRBV19; d_gene: -; CDR3aa: CASSIPPPGYGYTF; CDR3nt: TGTGCCAGTAGTATTCCCCCACCGGGCTATGGCTACACCTTC